These 32 T cell receptor beta chains originate from one sample sequenced in a study of blood T cell repertoires in COVID-19. Only in-frame clones appear in the TCRdb table, and some are missing; sequencing was by immunoSEQ multiplex PCR. The profile shows 210,000 or so clones, approximately 87% of them singletons. Sample: PBMCs or T cells enriched from blood (not recorded which). These receptors all stem from a woman in her fifties or sixties in a cohort exposed to, infected with or recovered from COVID-19 (not recorded which).

The rearrangement joins TRBV4-1 to TRBJ1-1, with D perhaps matching TRBD1 (6 bases). The CDR3 has 15 residues. Between the trimmed V and J ends, which lost 0 bases and 1 base, there was a span of 9 bases. The germline V gene encodes CDR1 MGHRA and CDR2 YSYEKL. Written as DNA, the CDR3 is TGCGCCAGCAGCCAAGAATACAGGGCGAACACTGAAGCTTTCTTT. It translates to CASSQEYRANTEAFF.

This clone was detected once. This chain links TRBV6-2 or TRBV6-3 with TRBJ1-1; no clear D. Trimming took off 2 bases at V and 5 bases at J, with 9 bases between the two ends. The CDR3 runs to 13 residues. The V gene's germline CDR1 is MNHEY and CDR2 SVGEGT. CDR3: CASSYTGWTEAFF. Here the CDR3 DNA reads TGTGCCAGCAGTTACACGGGTTGGACTGAAGCTTTCTTT.

This clone has a single count. This rearrangement joins TRBV7-9 to TRBJ2-2; perhaps TRBD2 as D (7 bases). CDR3 length: 14 residues. The V gene's germline CDR1 is SEHNR and CDR2 FQNEAQ (reference sequence). V lost 4 bases to trimming and J lost 6 bases, with 12 bases between them. The CDR3 here is CASSWRGGPGELFF. The DNA of the CDR3 is TGTGCCAGCAGCTGGAGGGGGGGTCCCGGGGAGCTGTTTTTT.

CDR3 DNA: TGTGCCAGCAGCCCCGGACTAGCGGGGGGGGCTCGGACCCAGTACTTC. Protein sequence: CASSPGLAGGARTQYF. The rearrangement joins TRBV5-4 to TRBJ2-5, with TRBD2 matching over 15 bases. CDR1 is SGHNT, CDR2 YYREEE, per germline (reference sequence). The CDR3 is made up of 16 amino acids. V lost 4 bases to trimming and J lost 7 bases; unmatched junction nucleotides: 8.

This chain connects TRBV3-1 (or the pseudogene TRBV3-2) to TRBJ2-7; D possibly corresponds to TRBD2 (6 bases). The CDR3 is made up of 13 amino acids. The V gene lost 3 bases and the J gene lost 6 bases, with 12 bases spanning the gap. Germline lookup yields CDR1 LGHDT and CDR2 YNNKEL (reference sequence). CDR3 in amino acids: CASSQGRRGEQYF. CDR3 DNA sequence: TGTGCCAGCAGCCAGGGCCGGCGGGGCGAGCAGTACTTC.

The chain carries TRBV7-2 and TRBJ2-1; a possible D gene is TRBD2 (7 bases). Per germline, CDR1 SGHTA and CDR2 FQGNSA. This CDR3 region has 14 residues. V was clipped by 2 bases and J by 6 bases, with 11 bases between them. This CDR3 is CASSLNGGLNEQFF. The CDR3 bases are TGTGCCAGCAGCTTAAACGGGGGGCTCAATGAGCAGTTCTTC.

The CDR3 DNA is TGCGCCAGCAGCCAAGATATAGCGGCGAACACCGGGGAGCTGTTTTTT. This encodes CASSQDIAANTGELFF. The rearrangement joins TRBV4-1 to TRBJ2-2; D is perhaps TRBD2 (6 bases). The V end lost 0 bases, the J end lost 0 bases, and 8 bases lay between the germline ends. Germline CDR1 is MGHRA and CDR2 is YSYEKL. This CDR3 is built from 16 residues.

This chain joins TRBV7-3 and TRBJ1-6; possible D gene TRBD1, 6 bases. The V and J ends lost 1 base and 5 bases respectively, with 9 bases between them. This CDR3 has 15 amino acids. In germline, CDR1 is SGHTA, CDR2 FQGTGA. The DNA of the CDR3 is TGTGCCAGCAGCTTAAGGGGACATAATAATTCACCCCTCCACTTT. Its protein product is CASSLRGHNNSPLHF.

In this sample, this clone turned up a few times. This chain joins TRBV7-9 and TRBJ1-1, with 8 bases lining up with TRBD1. J gave up 4 bases and V 4 bases, and 5 bases lay outside the gene matches. The CDR3 extends over 14 amino acids. Germline CDR1 and CDR2: SEHNR and FQNEAQ (reference sequence). In nucleotides, the CDR3 is TGTGCCAGCAGCTACGCAACAGGGGGCACTGAAGCTTTCTTT. Its translation is CASSYATGGTEAFF.

This clone came up once. This chain connects TRBV5-1 to TRBJ1-1; the match to TRBD1 covers 10 bases. Losses at the gene ends were 1 base for V and 1 base for J; bases not matched to a gene: 4. CDR3 length: 16 amino acids. Germline CDR1 SGHRS, CDR2 YFSETQ. The CDR3 spells CASSLSGQGSNTEAFF. The CDR3 DNA reads TGCGCCAGCAGCTTGTCGGGACAGGGGTCGAACACTGAAGCTTTCTTT.

The chain links TRBV27 to TRBJ2-7; possible D gene TRBD2, 6 bases. Germline V CDR1 and CDR2: MNHEY, SMNVEV (reference sequence). The V end was cut by 4 bases, the J end by 5 bases, with 15 bases between. This CDR3 comprises 14 residues. CDR3 sequence (DNA): TGTGCCAGCAGTTGGGGGACTGGGCCCCACGAGCAGTACTTC. Residues: CASSWGTGPHEQYF.

V usage is TRBV9 and J usage is TRBJ1-2, with D possibly TRBD1 on 5 matching bases. The germline V and J ends were trimmed by 3 bases and 5 bases, with 14 bases remaining between them. The CDR3 is 14 residues long. Germline V gene sequence: CDR1 SGDLS, CDR2 YYNGEE. The CDR3, as DNA: TGTGCCAGCAGCGCCGGGGGGATGCGGTATGGCTACACCTTC. Translating gives CASSAGGMRYGYTF. The entire variable domain, with the rest obtained from reference TRBV9 and TRBJ1-2, is as follows: DSGVTQTPKHLITATGQRVTLRCSPRSGDLSVYWYQQSLDQGLQFLIQYYNGEERAKGNILERFSAQQFPDLHSELNLSSLELGDSALYFCASSAGGMRYGYTFGSGTRLTVV.

The chain has TRBV7-5 and TRBJ2-1; the table calls TRBD2, which could not be checked here. TRBV7-5 is described as a pseudogene. The CDR3 contains 20 residues. The CDR3 DNA is TGTGCCAGAAGCTTTCCAGACAGCAGACTAGGATGGCTCCCTGACAATGAGCAGTTCTTC. It codes for CARSFPDSRLGWLPDNEQFF.

The chain is built from TRBV4-3 and TRBJ1-1; D is unresolved. V was cut by 0 bases and J by 7 bases, with 15 bases left in between. Germline CDR1 reads LGHNA; CDR2 reads YSLEER. The CDR3 has 15 residues. CDR3 coding DNA: TGCGCCAGCAGCCAAGACTCGTTTATCGGGAGTGAAGCTTTCTTT. Translating gives CASSQDSFIGSEAFF.

Worth noting for this clone: The sample carries other DNA sequences with the same CDR3. The gene calls are TRBV12-3 or TRBV12-4 and TRBJ1-2; no firm D call. The CDR3 extends over 11 amino acids. V lost 6 bases, J lost 5 bases, and 7 bases lay in between. The CDR3 spells CASSERYGYTF. CDR3 bases: TGTGCCAGCAGCGAGCGATATGGCTACACCTTC.

The chain links TRBV12-3 or TRBV12-4 to TRBJ1-1; tentative D call: TRBD1 (6 bases). The CDR3 length is 13 residues. The V and J ends lost 6 bases and 1 base respectively, with 9 bases between them. CDR3 DNA: TGTGCCAGCAGCGGACAGTCGAACACTGAAGCTTTCTTT. The encoded protein is CASSGQSNTEAFF.

This chain joins TRBV18 and TRBJ2-7; the D gene is possibly TRBD2 (7 bases). The germline V gene encodes CDR1 KGHSH and CDR2 LQKENI. Trimming shortened V by 8 bases and J by 2 bases, and 16 bases separated the two germline ends. The CDR3 sequence is 14 residues long. The CDR3 reads CASAIRGAPYEQYF. The CDR3 DNA is TGTGCCAGCGCCATCCGGGGGGCCCCCTACGAGCAGTACTTC.

This clone was seen a single time. The chain carries TRBV5-4 and TRBJ2-7; 7 bases align to TRBD1. Germline CDR1 reads SGHNT; CDR2 reads YYREEE (reference sequence). This CDR3 spans 15 amino acids. The V segment lost 3 bases and the J segment 2 bases; nucleotides outside the gene matches: 8. The CDR3 region is CASSSGDSRTYEQYF. The CDR3 bases are TGTGCCAGCAGCTCAGGGGACAGTAGAACCTACGAGCAGTACTTC.

The chain combines TRBV4-3 with TRBJ2-7; D perhaps matches TRBD1 (5 bases). Germline values: CDR1 LGHNA, CDR2 YSLEER. This CDR3 has 16 amino acids. V gave up 3 bases and J gave up 0 bases, with 15 bases separating them. The CDR3 loop reads CASSQGRWSDSYEQYF. The CDR3 nucleotides read TGCGCCAGCAGCCAGGGGCGATGGTCGGACTCCTACGAGCAGTACTTC.

This clone showed up just once. DNA of the CDR3: TGTGCCAGCAGTTTAGGGGGGGGGTCAGGAGAGATACCCCTCCACTTT. Its translation is CASSLGGGSGEIPLHF. The chain uses TRBV28 and TRBJ1-6; possible D gene TRBD1, 5 bases. The CDR3 totals 16 residues. Germline values: CDR1 MDHEN, CDR2 SYDVKM. With 2 bases removed from V and 12 bases from J, the gap between germline ends came to 20 bases. The full variable domain, completed using reference TRBV28 and TRBJ1-6, is DVKVTQSSRYLVKRTGEKVFLECVQDMDHENMFWYRQDPGLGLRLIYFSYDVKMKEKGDIPEGYSVSREKKERFSLILESASTNQTSMYLCASSLGGGSGEIPLHFGNGTRLTVT.

The chain carries TRBV5-6 and TRBJ1-2; the D gene is possibly TRBD1 (6 bases). Trimming took 3 bases from V and 3 from J, leaving 15 bases between them. The germline V gene encodes CDR1 SGHDT and CDR2 YYEEEE. The CDR3 spans 15 residues. This CDR3 reads CASSYQGMLDYGYTF. DNA of the CDR3: TGTGCCAGCAGCTATCAGGGGATGCTAGACTATGGCTACACCTTC.

The rearrangement joins TRBV7-2 to TRBJ1-3; D remains ambiguous. The germline gives CDR1 SGHTA, CDR2 FQGNSA. V dropped 6 bases and J dropped 0 bases, with 12 bases sitting between them. CDR3 length equals 15 residues. In nucleotides, the CDR3 is TGTGCCAGCAGTATCGGCGGTTTCTCTGGAAACACCATATATTTT. It yields the protein CASSIGGFSGNTIYF.

This sequence joins TRBV5-4 and TRBJ1-1, with 7 nucleotides matching TRBD1. J lost 3 bases, V lost 1 base, and 6 bases had no gene match. In germline, CDR1 is SGHNT, CDR2 YYREEE (reference sequence). This CDR3 comprises 15 residues. In nucleotides, the CDR3 is TGTGCCAGCAGCTTGAAAAAGGGGGCGGACACTGAAGCTTTCTTT. Its translation: CASSLKKGADTEAFF. Drawing the rest from reference TRBV5-4 and TRBJ1-1, the complete variable domain is ETGVTQSPTHLIKTRGQQVTLRCSSQSGHNTVSWYQQALGQGPQFIFQYYREEENGRGNFPPRFSGLQFPNYSSELNVNALELDDSALYLCASSLKKGADTEAFFGQGTRLTVV.

The chain uses TRBV27 and TRBJ2-7, with a tentative D call TRBD2 (6 bases). The V gene lost 6 bases and the J gene lost 5 bases, with 20 bases spanning the gap. The germline gives CDR1 MNHEY, CDR2 SMNVEV (reference sequence). This CDR3 comprises 15 residues. The CDR3 loop reads CASSPRLAGLHEQYF. CDR3 bases: TGTGCCAGCAGCCCCCGGTTGGCGGGGCTCCACGAGCAGTACTTC.

The CDR3 DNA reads as TGTGCCAGCTCACCGACGACAGCCGCTAACTATGGCTACACCTTC. Protein product: CASSPTTAANYGYTF. This chain joins TRBV18 and TRBJ1-2, with D perhaps matching TRBD1 (5 bases). This CDR3 comprises 15 residues. Trimming shortened V by 3 bases and J by 0 bases, and 11 bases separated the two germline ends. Per the germline V gene, CDR1 is KGHSH and CDR2 is LQKENI.

The rearrangement links TRBV10-2 to TRBJ2-2, with D perhaps TRBD1 (5 bases). Germline loops: CDR1 WSHSY, CDR2 SAAADI. The CDR3 loop spans 16 amino acids. V was trimmed by 5 bases and J by 0 bases, leaving 13 bases between them. CDR3 region: CASSPGSTSNTGELFF. In nucleotides, the CDR3 is TGCGCCAGCAGTCCAGGGTCCACATCGAACACCGGGGAGCTGTTTTTT.

The V call is TRBV7-6, the J call TRBJ1-3, with 11 bases that match TRBD1. In germline, CDR1 is SGHVS, CDR2 FNYEAQ. CDR3 length: 17 residues. Trimming took 5 bases from V and 0 from J; bases not matched to a gene: 6. The CDR3 region is CASSLGTGGRSGNTIYF. The CDR3 DNA follows: TGTGCCAGCAGCCTCGGGACAGGGGGTCGCTCTGGAAACACCATATATTTT.

This chain uses TRBV7-2 with TRBJ2-7; 8 nucleotides line up with TRBD2. J lost 6 bases, V lost 5 bases, and 12 bases had no gene match. This CDR3 spans 15 amino acids. Germline-derived CDR1 and CDR2 are SGHTA and FQGNSA. Written as DNA, the CDR3 is TGTGCCAGCAGCGAGGGGCCTCGGGGGGGGTCCGAGCAGTACTTC. This gives the protein CASSEGPRGGSEQYF.

This clone has just one count. The chain combines TRBV30 with TRBJ1-1; D may be TRBD1 (6 bases). This CDR3 comprises 15 residues. V dropped 3 bases and J dropped 4 bases, with 18 bases sitting between them. Germline V gene lookup returns CDR1 GTSNPN and CDR2 SVGIG (reference sequence). The DNA for the CDR3 is TGTGCCTGGAGCGCCCCGTACAGGGTTGGCACTGAAGCTTTCTTT. This gives the protein CAWSAPYRVGTEAFF.

In this sample, this clone turned up a few times. The gene calls are TRBV28 and TRBJ1-6; 8 bases line up with TRBD1. V was clipped by 5 bases and J by 5 bases; unmatched bases: 5. Germline assignment: CDR1 MDHEN and CDR2 SYDVKM. There are 15 residues in the CDR3. This CDR3 reads CASSPRDRHNSPLHF. Here the CDR3 DNA reads TGTGCCAGCAGTCCCCGGGACAGGCATAATTCACCCCTCCACTTT.

The chain couples TRBV7-2 to TRBJ1-1, with 7 bases fitting TRBD1. The V and J ends lost 7 bases and 3 bases, in that order; junction bases with no gene match: 8. The germline V gene has CDR1 SGHTA and CDR2 FQGNSA. This CDR3 is built from 14 residues. This chain's CDR3 is CASTSTGTHTEAFF. The CDR3 nucleotides read TGTGCCAGCACCTCGACAGGGACTCACACTGAAGCTTTCTTT.

The chain couples TRBV4-3 to TRBJ1-2, with a possible D match to TRBD1 (6 bases). The CDR3 consists of 14 residues. Trimming shortened V by 1 base and J by 3 bases, and 9 bases separated the two germline ends. Germline CDR1 is LGHNA and CDR2 is YSLEER. The chain's CDR3 is CASSQAGTYYGYTF. Here the CDR3 DNA reads TGCGCCAGCAGCCAAGCCGGGACATACTATGGCTACACCTTC.